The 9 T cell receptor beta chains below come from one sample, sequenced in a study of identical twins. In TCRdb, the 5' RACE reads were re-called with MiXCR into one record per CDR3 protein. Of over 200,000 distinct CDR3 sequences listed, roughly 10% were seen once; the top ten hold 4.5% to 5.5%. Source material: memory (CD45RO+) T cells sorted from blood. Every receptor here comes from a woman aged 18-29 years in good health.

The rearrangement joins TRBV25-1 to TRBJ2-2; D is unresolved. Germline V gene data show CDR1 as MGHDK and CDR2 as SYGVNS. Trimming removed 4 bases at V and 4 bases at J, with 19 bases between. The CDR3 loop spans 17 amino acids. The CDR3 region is CASSADLFSTFTGELFF. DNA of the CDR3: TGTGCCAGCAGTGCAGACTTGTTTTCGACCTTCACCGGGGAGCTGTTTTTT. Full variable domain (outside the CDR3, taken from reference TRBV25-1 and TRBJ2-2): EADIYQTPRYLVIGTGKKITLECSQTMGHDKMYWYQQDPGMELHLIHYSYGVNSTEKGDLSSESTVSRIRTEHFPLTLESARPSHTSQYLCASSADLFSTFTGELFFGEGSRLTVL.

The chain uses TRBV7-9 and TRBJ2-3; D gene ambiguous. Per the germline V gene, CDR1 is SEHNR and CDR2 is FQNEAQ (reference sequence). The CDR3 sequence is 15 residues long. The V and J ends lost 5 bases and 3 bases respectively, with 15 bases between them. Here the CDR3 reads CASSLVDLKTDTQYF. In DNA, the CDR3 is TGTGCCAGCAGCCTAGTAGACCTAAAGACAGATACGCAGTATTTT.

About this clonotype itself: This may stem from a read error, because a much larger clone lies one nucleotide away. CDR3 coding DNA: TGTGCCAGCAGTTTTGACAGGAATCAGCCCCAGCATTTT. Its translation is CASSFDRNQPQHF. The rearrangement uses TRBV12-3 or TRBV12-4 and TRBJ1-5, with D possibly TRBD1 on 6 matching bases. The CDR3 contains 13 residues. V lost 3 bases, J lost 4 bases, and 7 bases lay in between.

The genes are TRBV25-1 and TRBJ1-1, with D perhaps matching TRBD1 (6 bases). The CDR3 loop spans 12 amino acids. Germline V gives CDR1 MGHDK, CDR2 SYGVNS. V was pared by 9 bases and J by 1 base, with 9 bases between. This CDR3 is CASVQGNTEAFF. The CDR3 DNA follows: TGTGCCAGTGTACAGGGGAACACTGAAGCTTTCTTT.

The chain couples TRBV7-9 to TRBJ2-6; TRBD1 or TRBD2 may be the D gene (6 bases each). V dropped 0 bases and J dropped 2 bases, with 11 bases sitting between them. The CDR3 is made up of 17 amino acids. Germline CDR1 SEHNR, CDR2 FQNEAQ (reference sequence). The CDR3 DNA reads TGTGCCAGCAGCTTAGCCGAGGGGGGCGCTGGGGCCAACGTCCTGACTTTC. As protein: CASSLAEGGAGANVLTF.

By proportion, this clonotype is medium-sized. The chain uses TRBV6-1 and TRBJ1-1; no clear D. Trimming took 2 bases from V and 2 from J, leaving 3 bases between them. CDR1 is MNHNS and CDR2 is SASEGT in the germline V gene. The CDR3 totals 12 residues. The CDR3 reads CASSEPNTEAFF. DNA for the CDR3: TGTGCCAGCAGTGAACCAAACACTGAAGCTTTCTTT.

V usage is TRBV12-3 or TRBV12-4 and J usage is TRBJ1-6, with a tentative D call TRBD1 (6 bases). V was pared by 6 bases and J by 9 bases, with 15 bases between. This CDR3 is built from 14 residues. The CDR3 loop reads CASSPWGRGSPLHF. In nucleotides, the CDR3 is TGTGCCAGCAGCCCTTGGGGGCGCGGTTCACCCCTCCACTTT.

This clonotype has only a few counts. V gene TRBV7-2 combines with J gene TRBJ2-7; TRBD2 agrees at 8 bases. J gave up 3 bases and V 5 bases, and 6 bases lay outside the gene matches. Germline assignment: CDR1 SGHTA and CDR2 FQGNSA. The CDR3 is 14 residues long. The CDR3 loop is CASSQRTSRYEQYF. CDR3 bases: TGTGCCAGCAGCCAGCGGACTAGCCGCTACGAGCAGTACTTC. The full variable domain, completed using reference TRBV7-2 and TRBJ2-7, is GAGVSQSPSNKVTEKGKDVELRCDPISGHTALYWYRQSLGQGLEFLIYFQGNSAPDKSGLPSDRFSAERTGGSVSTLTIQRTQQEDSAVYLCASSQRTSRYEQYFGPGTRLTVT.

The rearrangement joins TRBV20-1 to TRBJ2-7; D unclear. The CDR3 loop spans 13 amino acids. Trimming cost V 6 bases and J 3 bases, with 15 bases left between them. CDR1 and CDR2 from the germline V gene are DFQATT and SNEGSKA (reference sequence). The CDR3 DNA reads TGCAGTGCCAAGGACCAGACCGACTACGAGCAGTACTTC. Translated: CSAKDQTDYEQYF.